This T cell receptor (beta chain) is drawn from a study of T cell repertoires in cytomegalovirus infection. Whole-study context: Carrying CMV and the relevant HLA type showed in public TCR beta signatures.

In TCRdb, the reads were re-called with MiXCR into one record per CDR3 protein. The data contain some 920,000 distinct CDR3 sequences, less than 40% of them singletons. Details on this clonotype: The antigen remains unidentified. A much larger clone differs from this one at a single base, so this may be a read error.

From germline, CDR1 is SGHVS and CDR2 FQNEAQ. The CDR3 loop spans 12 amino acids. Notes on the study in general: HLA-C-restricted, CMV-specific TCR beta clonotypes were dominant ex vivo.

This sequence joins TRBV7-8 and TRBJ2-3; D is ambiguous. The clonotype originates from a human donor in good health (CMV status not recorded). Some clones in this sample may be carry-over from other donors' samples. The source was cultured CD8+ T cells from PBMCs, collected from culture after CMV antigen stimulation. Here the CDR3 DNA reads TGTGTCAGCACCCTTAGCACAGATACGCAGTATTTT. Its protein is CVSTLSTDTQYF.